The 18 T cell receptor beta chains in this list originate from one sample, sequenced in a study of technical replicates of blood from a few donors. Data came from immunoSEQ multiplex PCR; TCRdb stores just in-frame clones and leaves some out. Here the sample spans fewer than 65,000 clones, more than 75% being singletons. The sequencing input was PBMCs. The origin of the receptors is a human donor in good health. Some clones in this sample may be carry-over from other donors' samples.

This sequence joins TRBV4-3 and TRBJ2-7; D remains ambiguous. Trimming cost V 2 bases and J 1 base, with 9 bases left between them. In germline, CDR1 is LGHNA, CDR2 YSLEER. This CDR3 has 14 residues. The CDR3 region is CASSQSTVSYEQYF. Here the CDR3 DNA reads TGCGCCAGCAGCCAAAGCACGGTTTCCTACGAGCAGTACTTC.

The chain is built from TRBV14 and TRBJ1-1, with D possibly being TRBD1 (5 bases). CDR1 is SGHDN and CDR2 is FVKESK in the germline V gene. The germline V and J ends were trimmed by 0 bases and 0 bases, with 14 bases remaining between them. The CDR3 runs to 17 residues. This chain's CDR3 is CASSQDWGGGMNTEAFF. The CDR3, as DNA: TGTGCCAGCAGCCAAGATTGGGGGGGTGGCATGAACACTGAAGCTTTCTTT.

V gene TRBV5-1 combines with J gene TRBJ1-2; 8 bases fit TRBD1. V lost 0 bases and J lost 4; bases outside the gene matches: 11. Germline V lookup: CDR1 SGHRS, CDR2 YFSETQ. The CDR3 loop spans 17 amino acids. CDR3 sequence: CASSLAGEAGGVYGYTF. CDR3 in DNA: TGCGCCAGCAGCTTGGCCGGTGAGGCAGGGGGCGTCTATGGCTACACCTTC.

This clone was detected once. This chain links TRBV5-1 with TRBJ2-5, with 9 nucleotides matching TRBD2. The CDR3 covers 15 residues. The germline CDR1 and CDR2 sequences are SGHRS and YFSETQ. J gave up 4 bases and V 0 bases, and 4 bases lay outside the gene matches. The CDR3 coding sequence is TGCGCCAGCAGCTTGGGTAGCGGGAGTGGAGAGACCCAGTACTTC. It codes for CASSLGSGSGETQYF.

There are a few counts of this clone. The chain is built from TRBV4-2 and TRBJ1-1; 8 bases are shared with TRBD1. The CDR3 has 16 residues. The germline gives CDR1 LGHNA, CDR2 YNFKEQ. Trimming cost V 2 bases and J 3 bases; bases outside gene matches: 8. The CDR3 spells CASSQQRTGRDTEAFF. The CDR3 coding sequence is TGTGCCAGCAGCCAACAAAGGACAGGGCGGGACACTGAAGCTTTCTTT.

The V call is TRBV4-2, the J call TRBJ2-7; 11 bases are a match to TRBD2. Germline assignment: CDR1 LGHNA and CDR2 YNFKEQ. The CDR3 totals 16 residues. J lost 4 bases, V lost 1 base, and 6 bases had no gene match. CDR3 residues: CASSQGRGLADYEQYF. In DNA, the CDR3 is TGTGCCAGCAGCCAAGGCCGGGGACTAGCGGATTACGAGCAGTACTTC.

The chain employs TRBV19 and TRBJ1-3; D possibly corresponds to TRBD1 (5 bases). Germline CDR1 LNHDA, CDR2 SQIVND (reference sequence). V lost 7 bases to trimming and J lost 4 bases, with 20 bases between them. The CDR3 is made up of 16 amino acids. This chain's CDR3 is CASTRSSRVGGNTIYF. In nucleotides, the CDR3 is TGTGCCAGTACCCGATCTTCCAGGGTAGGAGGAAACACCATATATTTT.

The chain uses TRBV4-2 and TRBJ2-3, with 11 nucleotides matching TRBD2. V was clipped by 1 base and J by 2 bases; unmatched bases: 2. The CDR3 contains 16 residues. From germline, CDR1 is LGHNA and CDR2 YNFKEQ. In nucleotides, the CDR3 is TGTGCCAGCAGCCAAGGACTAGCGGGGACCACAGATACGCAGTATTTT. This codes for CASSQGLAGTTDTQYF.

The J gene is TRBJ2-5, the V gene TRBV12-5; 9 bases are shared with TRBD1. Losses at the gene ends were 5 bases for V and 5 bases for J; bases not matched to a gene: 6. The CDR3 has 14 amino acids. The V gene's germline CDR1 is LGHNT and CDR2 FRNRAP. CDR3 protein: CASGPRTGVETQYF. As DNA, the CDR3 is TGTGCTAGTGGTCCTCGGACAGGGGTGGAGACCCAGTACTTC.

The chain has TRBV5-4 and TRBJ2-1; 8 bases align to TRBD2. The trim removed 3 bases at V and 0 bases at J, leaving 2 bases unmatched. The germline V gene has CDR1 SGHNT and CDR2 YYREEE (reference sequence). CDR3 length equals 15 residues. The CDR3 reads CASSSGGGSYNEQFF. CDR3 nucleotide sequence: TGTGCCAGCAGCTCGGGAGGGGGCTCCTACAATGAGCAGTTCTTC.

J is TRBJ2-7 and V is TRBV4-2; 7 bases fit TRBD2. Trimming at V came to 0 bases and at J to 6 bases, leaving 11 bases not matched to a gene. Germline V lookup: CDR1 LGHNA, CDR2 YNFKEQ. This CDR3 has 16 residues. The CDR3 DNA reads TGTGCCAGCAGCCAAGATGGGGAGGGAGGGCCCCTCGAGCAGTACTTC. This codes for CASSQDGEGGPLEQYF.

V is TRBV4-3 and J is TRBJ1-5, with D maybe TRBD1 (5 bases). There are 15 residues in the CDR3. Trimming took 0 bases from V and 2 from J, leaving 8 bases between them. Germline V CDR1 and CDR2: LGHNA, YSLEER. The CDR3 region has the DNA TGCGCCAGCAGCCAAGACCCGACAGGCAATCAGCCCCAGCATTTT. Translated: CASSQDPTGNQPQHF.

CDR3 in amino acids: CATTRGLGGTGELFF. Written as DNA, the CDR3 is TGTGCCACCACCCGGGGACTAGGAGGAACCGGGGAGCTGTTTTTT. The gene calls are TRBV6-4 and TRBJ2-2; 8 bases are a match to TRBD2. With 10 bases clipped from V and 5 bases from J, the junction kept 12 bases outside the gene matches. Germline V gives CDR1 MRHNA, CDR2 SNTAGT. The CDR3 contains 15 residues.

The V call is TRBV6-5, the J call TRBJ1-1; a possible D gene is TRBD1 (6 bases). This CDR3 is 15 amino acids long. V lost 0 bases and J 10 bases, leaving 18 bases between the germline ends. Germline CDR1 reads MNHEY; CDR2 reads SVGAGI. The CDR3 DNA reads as TGTGCCAGCAGTTACTCAACAGGCGATATAGGGGGAGCTTTCTTT. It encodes CASSYSTGDIGGAFF.

CDR3 in DNA: TGTGCCAGCAGTACAGAAAATGAGCAGTTCTTC. Translated, it gives CASSTENEQFF. V gene TRBV2 combines with J gene TRBJ2-1; D is uncertain. Germline V lookup: CDR1 SNHLY, CDR2 FYNNEI. V was pared by 5 bases and J by 7 bases, with 6 bases between. The CDR3 is made up of 11 amino acids. The full variable domain, completed using reference TRBV2 and TRBJ2-1, is EPEVTQTPSHQVTQMGQEVILRCVPISNHLYFYWYRQILGQKVEFLVSFYNNEISEKSEIFDDQFSVERPDGSNFTLKIRSTKLEDSAMYFCASSTENEQFFGPGTRLTVL.

The CDR3 protein is CASSEARGGAGNTIYF. The CDR3 bases are TGTGCCAGCAGTGAAGCGAGGGGAGGAGCTGGAAACACCATATATTTT. The rearrangement joins TRBV2 to TRBJ1-3; maybe TRBD1 (5 bases). This CDR3 has 16 residues. Germline CDR1 is SNHLY and CDR2 is FYNNEI. Trimming took off 0 bases at V and 2 bases at J, with 11 bases between the two ends.

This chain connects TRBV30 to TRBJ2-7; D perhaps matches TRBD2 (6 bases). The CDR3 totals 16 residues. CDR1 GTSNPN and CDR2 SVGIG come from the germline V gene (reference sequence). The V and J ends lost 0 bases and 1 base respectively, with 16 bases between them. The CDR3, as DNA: TGTGCCTGGAGTGTAGGGCAGTGGCGGGGATCCTACGAGCAGTACTTC. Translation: CAWSVGQWRGSYEQYF.

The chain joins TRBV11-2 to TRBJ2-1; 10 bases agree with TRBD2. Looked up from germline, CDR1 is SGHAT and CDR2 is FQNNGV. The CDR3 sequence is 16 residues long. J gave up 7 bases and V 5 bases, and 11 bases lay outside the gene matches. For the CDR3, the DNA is TGTGCCAGCAGCCCCCTAGCGGGAGAGAGTGTTAATGAGCAGTTCTTC. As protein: CASSPLAGESVNEQFF.